Presented here are 32 T cell receptor beta chains from one specimen sequenced in a study of response to subunit inactivated influenza vaccine (dated by TCRdb to the late 2010s). The intended sense of this specimen's time point label: 45 days after influenza vaccine administration. Library preparation was by RT-PCR. Reads for this sample came from an Illumina HiSeq 2500. The public reads were reanalyzed by TCRdb: fastp trimming at Q25, MiXCR alignment, in-frame beta chains only. Records with the same CDR3 protein are collapsed into one entry carrying the most frequent genes and DNA. The sample has under 200,000 distinct CDR3 sequences on record, roughly 11% of them singletons. The top ten clones comprise around 12% of the sample. The material was non-naive T cells sorted from PBMCs, obtained roughly 46 days after vaccination. The cell subset or site label, as the study defines it: memory T cell fraction. The receptors were sampled from a man in his fifties who received an inactivated influenza vaccine. Donor details come from another sample of the same person, matched by shared clones.

The rearrangement uses TRBV9 and TRBJ2-7; the match to TRBD1 covers 11 bases. The V and J ends lost 2 bases and 3 bases, in that order; junction bases with no gene match: 4. The germline V gene has CDR1 SGDLS and CDR2 YYNGEE. The CDR3 is made up of 15 amino acids. The CDR3 region is CASSVGQGVHYEQYF. CDR3 bases: TGTGCCAGCAGCGTGGGACAGGGGGTACACTACGAGCAGTACTTC.

The chain is built from TRBV6-5 and TRBJ1-4, with 8 positions matching TRBD1. The germline V gene encodes CDR1 MNHEY and CDR2 SVGAGI. V shed 0 bases and J 7 bases; nucleotides not matched to a gene: 4. The CDR3 is made up of 15 amino acids. CDR3 DNA: TGTGCCAGCAGTTACTCCGCAGGGGGCGTTGAAAAACTGTTTTTT. Translating gives CASSYSAGGVEKLFF.

Note on this clonotype: The CDR3 carries no conserved terminal phenylalanine or tryptophan, so it likely arises from a read error. V usage is TRBV3-1 and J usage is TRBJ2-3; D could derive from TRBD1 or TRBD2 (5 bases each). The CDR3 has 15 amino acids. V lost 6 bases and J lost 0, with 13 bases in between. Germline values: CDR1 LGHDT, CDR2 YNNKEL (reference sequence). The CDR3 DNA is TGTGCCAGCAGGACCCGAGGGGCAAGCACAGATACGCAGTATCTT. This translates into CASRTRGASTDTQYL.

This clonotype was seen only a few times. J is TRBJ2-2 and V is TRBV9; D is ambiguous. The CDR3 spans 14 residues. Germline CDR1 SGDLS, CDR2 YYNGEE. V was trimmed by 2 bases and J by 3 bases, leaving 8 bases between them. The DNA for the CDR3 is TGTGCCAGCAGCGTGGTTTTTGACACCGGGGAGCTGTTTTTT. Residues: CASSVVFDTGELFF.

In this sample, this clonotype turned up many times. The V and J genes are TRBV10-3 and TRBJ1-1, with TRBD1 identical over 7 bases. Trimming cost V 7 bases and J 0 bases; bases outside gene matches: 8. The CDR3 is made up of 15 amino acids. The V gene's germline CDR1 is ENHRY and CDR2 SYGVKD. CDR3 in amino acids: CAITAGQPMNTEAFF. The CDR3 coding sequence is TGTGCCATCACCGCGGGACAGCCCATGAACACTGAAGCTTTCTTT.

This clonotype was detected a few times. V gene TRBV4-3 combines with J gene TRBJ2-6; no definite D call. Germline V gene lookup returns CDR1 LGHNA and CDR2 YSLEER. This CDR3 contains 17 residues. V lost 0 bases and J lost 0, with 9 bases in between. Written as DNA, the CDR3 is TGCGCCAGCAGCCAAGATGCGACGGTCTCTGGGGCCAACGTCCTGACTTTC. Translating gives CASSQDATVSGANVLTF.

This clonotype was found many times. The J gene is TRBJ1-6, the V gene TRBV5-6; D uncertain. The CDR3 has 13 residues. Trimming removed 5 bases at V and 5 bases at J, with 8 bases between. Germline CDR1 and CDR2: SGHDT and YYEEEE. The DNA for the CDR3 is TGTGCCAGCAGGACATGGGATAATTCACCCCTCCACTTT. It yields the protein CASRTWDNSPLHF.

This clonotype came up a few times. The chain carries TRBV4-3 and TRBJ2-2; D gene ambiguous. The CDR3 is made up of 16 amino acids. Trimming cost V 0 bases and J 4 bases, with 12 bases left between them. The germline CDR1 and CDR2 sequences are LGHNA and YSLEER. The CDR3 spells CASSQDRLGLTGELFF. The CDR3 region has the DNA TGCGCCAGCAGCCAAGATAGGCTAGGGCTCACCGGGGAGCTGTTTTTT.

Remarks on this clonotype: A much bigger clone sits one base away, suggesting this may be a read error. V and J are TRBV5-1 and TRBJ2-5, with 9 bases identical to TRBD1. This CDR3 contains 16 residues. CDR1 is SGHRS and CDR2 is YFSETQ in the germline V gene. After removal of 0 bases from V and 5 bases from J, the junction contained 8 bases not matched to a gene. The CDR3 DNA reads as TGCGCCAGCAGCTTGGGGGGACAGGGTTCCTATGAGACCCAGTACTTC. Its translation is CASSLGGQGSYETQYF.

The chain joins TRBV29-1 to TRBJ2-7, with 7 bases identical to TRBD1. V shed 4 bases and J 0 bases; nucleotides not matched to a gene: 12. The CDR3 covers 16 residues. Germline CDR1 SQVTM, CDR2 ANQGSEA. In nucleotides, the CDR3 is TGCAGCGTTGTGGGAGCGACAGGGAAATTCTCCTACGAGCAGTACTTC. The encoded protein is CSVVGATGKFSYEQYF.

In this sample, this clonotype turned up once. A much bigger clone sits one base away, suggesting this may be a read error. The V call is TRBV24-1, the J call TRBJ1-2; no definite D call. Germline CDR1 and CDR2: KGHDR and SFDVKD. This CDR3 has 14 residues. The DNA of the CDR3 is TGTGCCGCCAGTGAGGCAGACACCAACTATGGCTACACCTTC. Amino acids: CAASEADTNYGYTF.

The chain is built from TRBV28 and TRBJ2-7; maybe TRBD1 (5 bases). The V gene's germline CDR1 is MDHEN and CDR2 SYDVKM. The CDR3 spans 13 residues. Deletions cut 5 bases from V and 3 bases from J, with 11 bases between. The CDR3 DNA sequence: TGTGCCAGCAGTGCAGGGTTCGGCTACGAGCAGTACTTC. It yields the protein CASSAGFGYEQYF. The full variable domain, in which reference TRBV28 and TRBJ2-7 provide the parts outside the CDR3, is DVKVTQSSRYLVKRTGEKVFLECVQDMDHENMFWYRQDPGLGLRLIYFSYDVKMKEKGDIPEGYSVSREKKERFSLILESASTNQTSMYLCASSAGFGYEQYFGPGTRLTVT.

Note on this clonotype: Relative to the germline gene, one junction end is altered; a read error may explain this. The chain's CDR3 is CASSYFLSYEQYF. The CDR3 DNA reads as TGTGCCAGTAGTTACTTTCTCTCCTACGAGCAGTACTTC. The chain combines TRBV6-2 or TRBV6-3 with TRBJ2-7; D gene unclear. There are 13 residues in the CDR3. Germline assignment: CDR1 MNHEY and CDR2 SVGEGT.

This chain connects TRBV27 to TRBJ2-1; 7 positions match TRBD2. Germline loops: CDR1 MNHEY, CDR2 SMNVEV (reference sequence). Trimming cost V 4 bases and J 0 bases; bases outside gene matches: 15. The CDR3 is 19 amino acids. This CDR3 reads CASSSDPRDWGGSYNEQFF. In DNA form, the CDR3 reads TGTGCCAGCAGTTCAGACCCCCGGGATTGGGGGGGCTCCTACAATGAGCAGTTCTTC.

This chain links TRBV4-3 with TRBJ2-4; TRBD1 aligns across 7 bases. Trimming took 0 bases from V and 8 from J; bases not matched to a gene: 10. The V gene's germline CDR1 is LGHNA and CDR2 YSLEER. The CDR3 consists of 16 residues. CDR3 nucleotide sequence: TGCGCCAGCAGCCAAGATCGCAGGGACAGCTTCGACATTCAGTACTTC. This encodes CASSQDRRDSFDIQYF.

This clonotype was recorded a few times. The genes are TRBV19 and TRBJ2-7; 10 bases are shared with TRBD1. Germline V gene lookup returns CDR1 LNHDA and CDR2 SQIVND (reference sequence). The CDR3 runs 14 residues. The J segment lost 6 bases and the V segment lost 2 bases, leaving 4 bases of the junction unmatched. The CDR3 reads CASSISGQGSEQYF. Written as DNA, the CDR3 is TGTGCCAGTAGTATATCGGGACAGGGGAGCGAGCAGTACTTC.

This clonotype was recorded many times. This sequence joins TRBV12-3 or TRBV12-4 and TRBJ1-2, with D perhaps matching TRBD1 (6 bases). Trimming cost V 6 bases and J 8 bases, with 16 bases left between them. The CDR3 extends over 13 amino acids. CDR3 sequence reads: CASSQQGRGGYTF. The DNA for the CDR3 is TGTGCCAGCAGCCAACAGGGAAGGGGAGGCTACACCTTC.

The chain links TRBV7-6 to TRBJ2-1, with 7 bases identical to TRBD2. After removal of 4 bases from V and 8 bases from J, the junction contained 5 bases not matched to a gene. The CDR3 totals 13 residues. The germline V gene encodes CDR1 SGHVS and CDR2 FNYEAQ. This CDR3 reads CASSSAGPDEQFF. The CDR3 DNA reads TGTGCCAGCAGCTCAGCGGGACCTGATGAGCAGTTCTTC.

The chain uses TRBV9 and TRBJ2-7; D unclear. V was trimmed by 0 bases and J by 3 bases, leaving 13 bases between them. CDR1 and CDR2 (germline): SGDLS, YYNGEE. The CDR3 has 15 residues. The CDR3, as DNA: TGTGCCAGCAGCGTAGCTGATAGCAGCAACTACGAGCAGTACTTC. Amino acid sequence: CASSVADSSNYEQYF.

In its sample, this clonotype was seen many times. The chain links TRBV6-5 to TRBJ2-7; D might be TRBD2 (7 bases). V lost 0 bases and J 3 bases, leaving 12 bases between the germline ends. The CDR3 is 15 residues long. Germline V gives CDR1 MNHEY, CDR2 SVGAGI. CDR3: CASSYSGGPLYEQYF. The CDR3 nucleotides are TGTGCCAGCAGTTACTCGGGGGGGCCCCTCTACGAGCAGTACTTC.

The chain couples TRBV20-1 to TRBJ1-6; D is undetermined. The CDR3 totals 13 residues. The germline V gene encodes CDR1 DFQATT and CDR2 SNEGSKA (reference sequence). Trimming removed 5 bases from V and 10 bases from J, with 15 bases in between. CDR3 sequence reads: CSAGGRQGSPLHF. Written as DNA, the CDR3 is TGCAGTGCTGGAGGACGTCAAGGGTCACCCCTCCACTTT.

This clonotype was found many times. The chain employs TRBV24-1 and TRBJ2-3; D uncertain. Germline-derived CDR1 and CDR2 are KGHDR and SFDVKD. The CDR3 loop spans 14 amino acids. V shed 3 bases and J shed 0 bases, with 6 bases lying between them. This CDR3 is CATSDGGSTDTQYF. The CDR3 bases are TGTGCCACCAGTGATGGCGGCAGCACAGATACGCAGTATTTT.

This clonotype was observed a handful of times. V is TRBV6-1 and J is TRBJ2-5; TRBD1 matches at 9 bases. Germline assignment: CDR1 MNHNS and CDR2 SASEGT. V was pared by 6 bases and J by 5 bases, with 10 bases of the junction left unmatched. This CDR3 region has 15 residues. This chain's CDR3 is CASSPDRGGLETQYF. The CDR3, as DNA: TGTGCCAGCAGCCCTGACAGGGGGGGATTGGAGACCCAGTACTTC.

Many counts were recorded for this clonotype. This chain uses TRBV15 with TRBJ2-1; D not resolved. V was shortened by 1 base and J by 4 bases, with 5 bases between the two germline ends. Germline V gene data show CDR1 as LNHNV and CDR2 as YYDKDF (reference sequence). This CDR3 has 13 residues. CDR3 in amino acids: CATSRGSYNEQFF. The CDR3 DNA sequence: TGTGCCACCAGCAGAGGATCGTACAATGAGCAGTTCTTC. The whole variable domain, filled in from reference TRBV15 and TRBJ2-1, reads DAMVIQNPRYQVTQFGKPVTLSCSQTLNHNVMYWYQQKSSQAPKLLFHYYDKDFNNEADTPDNFQSRRPNTSFCFLDIRSPGLGDTAMYLCATSRGSYNEQFFGPGTRLTVL.

The V call is TRBV6-6, the J call TRBJ2-7; the D gene is possibly TRBD1 (5 bases). The V end was cut by 8 bases, the J end by 6 bases, with 17 bases between. The length of the CDR3 is 13 residues. Germline V gives CDR1 MNHNY, CDR2 SVGAGI (reference sequence). As DNA, the CDR3 is TGTGCCAGCGGACATAAGCCAACCTCCGAGCAGTACTTC. Translation: CASGHKPTSEQYF.

This clonotype was seen a handful of times. The chain couples TRBV6-1 to TRBJ2-5; D may be TRBD1 or TRBD2 (6 bases each). V gave up 6 bases and J gave up 5 bases, with 22 bases separating them. CDR3 length equals 16 residues. Germline CDR1 and CDR2: MNHNS and SASEGT. This CDR3 reads CASSQRGVLGGETQYF. CDR3 in DNA: TGTGCCAGCAGCCAAAGGGGGGTCCTGGGAGGCGAGACCCAGTACTTC.

In its sample, this clonotype was seen many times. This sequence joins TRBV10-3 and TRBJ2-5; D gene uncertain. The CDR3 has 11 residues. V lost 2 bases, J lost 5 bases, and 3 bases lay in between. Germline values: CDR1 ENHRY, CDR2 SYGVKD. The CDR3 DNA follows: TGTGCCATCAGTGAGGGGGAGACCCAGTACTTC. Translation: CAISEGETQYF.

This clonotype was seen only a few times. The chain recombines TRBV12-3 or TRBV12-4 with TRBJ2-2, with D maybe TRBD1 (5 bases). This CDR3 spans 16 amino acids. V gave up 6 bases and J gave up 1 base, with 15 bases separating them. CDR3 coding DNA: TGTGCCAGCAGACAGAGAACTGGACAGAACACCGGGGAGCTGTTTTTT. Amino acid sequence: CASRQRTGQNTGELFF.

The V gene is TRBV28, the J gene TRBJ2-7; D is perhaps TRBD1 or TRBD2 (5 bases each). V was clipped by 3 bases and J by 0 bases, with 21 bases between them. This CDR3 is 18 amino acids long. The V gene's germline CDR1 is MDHEN and CDR2 SYDVKM. The CDR3 loop reads CASSFLSDGGTSSYEQYF. The CDR3 DNA reads TGTGCCAGCAGTTTTCTCTCCGATGGGGGAACTAGCTCCTACGAGCAGTACTTC.

This clonotype was recorded a few times. The genes are TRBV20-1 and TRBJ2-5, with D possibly being TRBD1 (7 bases). Trimming shortened V by 6 bases and J by 1 base, and 18 bases separated the two germline ends. Germline V gives CDR1 DFQATT, CDR2 SNEGSKA (reference sequence). The CDR3 has 15 amino acids. CDR3 amino acids: CSATVAEGAQETQYF. CDR3 DNA sequence: TGCAGTGCCACCGTTGCGGAGGGGGCCCAAGAGACCCAGTACTTC.

The table lists this clonotype with a few counts. V gene TRBV6-2 or TRBV6-3 combines with J gene TRBJ2-5; D not certain. CDR1 is MNHEY, CDR2 SVGEGT, per germline. Trimming cost V 0 bases and J 3 bases, with 20 bases left between them. The CDR3 runs to 18 residues. CDR3 loop: CASSYSISHGISEETQYF. The CDR3 nucleotides are TGTGCCAGCAGTTACTCGATATCTCATGGGATTTCAGAAGAGACCCAGTACTTC.

The CDR3 here is CASSIVSAGGLETQYF. In DNA form, the CDR3 reads TGTGCCAGTAGTATAGTTTCAGCGGGGGGGCTGGAGACCCAGTACTTC. The chain links TRBV19 to TRBJ2-5; TRBD2 matches at 10 bases. The germline CDR1 and CDR2 sequences are LNHDA and SQIVND (reference sequence). This CDR3 has 16 residues. With 1 base clipped from V and 5 bases from J, the junction kept 7 bases outside the gene matches.